This passage covers 21 T cell receptor beta chains from one sample sequenced in a study of glioma-infiltrating T cells. TCR alpha and beta CDR3 regions were amplified from RNA using iRepertoire nested multiplex PCR. MiXCR, applied by TCRdb to the multiplex PCR reads, yields one record per CDR3 protein. Of roughly 120,000 distinct CDR3 sequences in the sample, approximately 23% were seen once. The specimen was glioma tissue, nonneoplastic brain tissue, or PBMCs (not recorded which). The receptors shown here come from a human donor with low-grade glioma or glioblastoma, undergoing nonglioma brain surgery, or in good health (not recorded which).

In its sample, this clonotype was seen once. At one end, the junction sequence differs from germline, possibly due to a read error. V is TRBV27 and J is TRBJ1-2; possibly TRBD1 for D (6 bases). The CDR3 is 14 residues long. Germline CDR1 and CDR2: MNHEY and SMNVEV (reference sequence). This chain's CDR3 is CASSPGARDYGSTF. CDR3 nucleotides: TGTGCCAGCAGTCCGGGGGCGCGGGACTATGGCTCCACCTTC.

A remark on this clonotype: The junction does not match germline at one end; this may be a read error. CDR3 loop: CGSSTTGKPYGYTF. The CDR3 DNA sequence: TGTGGCAGTAGCACTACAGGGAAACCATATGGCTACACCTTC. V is TRBV19 and J is TRBJ1-2; TRBD1 is a possible D gene (6 bases). Germline V gene data show CDR1 as LNHDA and CDR2 as SQIVND (reference sequence). The CDR3 contains 14 residues.

A remark on this clonotype: A much bigger clone sits one base away, suggesting this may be a read error. The chain joins TRBV27 to TRBJ2-1, with D possibly being TRBD2 (6 bases). The CDR3 has 16 residues. Per the germline V gene, CDR1 is MNHEY and CDR2 is SMNVEV (reference sequence). The chain's CDR3 is CASSSLSGLTFNEQLF. CDR3 nucleotides: TGTGCCAGCAGTTCCCTTAGCGGACTCACTTTTAATGAGCAGCTCTTC.

In regard to this clonotype: One base away lies a much larger clone, so this may be a sequencing read error. CDR3 sequence reads: CASSRDVNSHLHF. DNA for the CDR3: TGTGCCAGCAGCCGGGATGTAAATTCACACCTCCACTTT. This chain joins TRBV7-9 and TRBJ1-6; D gene uncertain. The CDR3 sequence is 13 residues long. Germline CDR1 is SEHNR and CDR2 is FQNEAQ (reference sequence). Filled out from reference TRBV7-9 and TRBJ1-6, the complete variable domain reads DTGVSQNPRHKITKRGQNVTFRCDPISEHNRLYWYRQTLGQGPEFLTYFQNEAQLEKSRLLSDRFSAERPKGSFSTLEIQRTEQGDSAMYLCASSRDVNSHLHFGNGTRLTVT.

This clonotype was seen many times. The genes are TRBV19 and TRBJ2-1, with TRBD2 matching 10 bases. V dropped 4 bases and J dropped 2; count of bases not matched to a gene: 2. Looked up from germline, CDR1 is LNHDA and CDR2 is SQIVND (reference sequence). The CDR3 sequence is 15 residues long. CDR3 nucleotide sequence: TGTGCCAGTAGTAGCACTAGCGGGGCCTACAATGAGCAGTTCTTC. This sequence encodes CASSSTSGAYNEQFF.

With respect to this clonotype: A read error may be the cause here, since a much bigger clone is one base away. The rearrangement joins TRBV7-9 to TRBJ2-3, with D possibly TRBD2 on 6 matching bases. The germline V gene has CDR1 SEHNR and CDR2 FQNEAQ (reference sequence). The CDR3 spans 14 residues. The V end lost 4 bases, the J end lost 6 bases, and 14 bases lay between the germline ends. The CDR3 is CASSSSESGDTQYF. CDR3 in DNA: TGTGCCAGCAGCTCTAGCGAGAGCGGGGATACGCAGTATTTT.

The J gene is TRBJ1-2, the V gene TRBV28; D is uncertain. Trimming took off 10 bases at V and 4 bases at J, with 10 bases between the two ends. The CDR3 contains 11 residues. Germline V gene lookup returns CDR1 MDHEN and CDR2 SYDVKM. The CDR3: CANSHLYGYTF. DNA of the CDR3: TGTGCCAACAGCCATCTCTATGGCTACACCTTC.

J is TRBJ2-1 and V is TRBV4-1; no reliable D call. CDR3 length: 13 amino acids. V was cut by 3 bases and J by 4 bases, with 7 bases left in between. CDR1 MGHRA and CDR2 YSYEKL come from the germline V gene. Here the CDR3 reads CASSQNSYNEQFF. For the CDR3, the DNA is TGCGCCAGCAGCCAGAACTCATACAATGAGCAGTTCTTC.

A note on this clonotype: One junction end does not reproduce the germline sequence, and a read error may be involved. V is TRBV6-4 and J is TRBJ2-1; a possible D gene is TRBD2 (6 bases). The CDR3 runs to 13 residues. From germline, CDR1 is MRHNA and CDR2 SNTAGT. The CDR3 is CVPSGGNGDEQLF. Written as DNA, the CDR3 is TGTGTCCCTTCGGGCGGGAATGGGGATGAGCAGCTCTTC.

Of note for this clonotype: A much larger clonotype is one base distant, so this may be a read error. The chain is built from TRBV18 and TRBJ1-1; D not certain. V was clipped by 4 bases and J by 2 bases, with 8 bases between them. The CDR3 sequence is 13 residues long. Germline V gene lookup returns CDR1 KGHSH and CDR2 LQKENI. This CDR3 reads CASSLQCNTEAFF. Here the CDR3 DNA reads TGTGCCAGCTCACTCCAGTGCAACACTGAAGCTTTCTTT. Complete variable domain (other parts from reference TRBV18 and TRBJ1-1): NAGVMQNPRHLVRRRGQEARLRCSPMKGHSHVYWYRQLPEEGLKFMVYLQKENIIDESGMPKERFSAEFPKEGPSILRIQQVVRGDSAAYFCASSLQCNTEAFFGQGTRLTVV.

This clonotype was recorded only once. V is TRBV4-3 and J is TRBJ2-4; 11 bases align to TRBD2. Germline loops: CDR1 LGHNA, CDR2 YSLEER. The CDR3 has 20 residues. V gave up 0 bases and J gave up 1 base; unmatched junction bases: 11. CDR3 sequence: CASSQEGRTSGPAAKNIQYF. CDR3 nucleotides: TGCGCCAGCAGCCAAGAAGGCCGGACTAGCGGGCCCGCCGCCAAAAACATTCAGTACTTC.

A single count supports this clonotype. A read error is likely, as this CDR3 ends without the conserved phenylalanine or tryptophan. The chain carries TRBV28 and TRBJ2-1, with 14 bases fitting TRBD2. The CDR3 is 19 residues long. Germline CDR1 is MDHEN and CDR2 is SYDVKM. The J segment lost 4 bases and the V segment lost 7 bases, leaving 15 bases of the junction unmatched. CDR3 loop: CASMPPGLAGVGPYNEQFL. The CDR3 bases are TGTGCCAGCATGCCTCCGGGACTAGCGGGAGTAGGCCCTTACAATGAGCAGTTCCTC.

This clonotype is a singleton in its sample. A much larger clone lies a single base off, so this may be a read error. The chain couples TRBV7-9 to TRBJ2-5; 10 nucleotides agree with TRBD2. This CDR3 region has 16 residues. Germline assignment: CDR1 SEHNR and CDR2 FQNEAQ (reference sequence). CDR3 amino acids: CASSLGLAGDQETKYF. In DNA form, the CDR3 reads TGTGCCAGCAGCTTAGGGCTAGCGGGAGACCAAGAGACCAAGTACTTC.

Comment on this clonotype: This sequence may be a read error, since a much larger clone differs from it by one base. This chain joins TRBV7-9 and TRBJ2-3; D might be TRBD1 (6 bases). The CDR3 covers 14 residues. Germline-derived CDR1 and CDR2 are SEHNR and FQNEAQ (reference sequence). V was pared by 5 bases and J by 5 bases, with 14 bases between. The CDR3 nucleotides read TGTGCCAGCAGCGTCACACAGGGCAAAGATACGCAGTATTTT. The encoded protein is CASSVTQGKDTQYF.

V and J are TRBV5-1 and TRBJ2-7, with TRBD1 identical over 7 bases. Germline trimming cut 5 bases from V and 1 base from J; bases unmatched to any gene: 9. Germline lookup yields CDR1 SGHRS and CDR2 YFSETQ. CDR3 length equals 15 residues. In DNA, the CDR3 is TGCGCCAGCAGATACGCTACAGGGGTTTCCTACGAGCAGTACTTC. Translated: CASRYATGVSYEQYF.

This clonotype has ten or more counts. V is TRBV7-2 and J is TRBJ1-5, with D unclear. V dropped 2 bases and J dropped 5 bases, with 7 bases sitting between them. CDR3 size: 13 residues. Germline V gene lookup returns CDR1 SGHTA and CDR2 FQGNSA. CDR3 sequence reads: CASSLWRDQPQHF. DNA for the CDR3: TGTGCCAGCAGCTTATGGAGGGATCAGCCCCAGCATTTT.

At least ten counts were recorded for this clonotype. The chain couples TRBV4-1 to TRBJ1-4, with D maybe TRBD1 (6 bases). This CDR3 spans 17 amino acids. V was pared by 4 bases and J by 0 bases, with 15 bases between. Germline assignment: CDR1 MGHRA and CDR2 YSYEKL. The CDR3 DNA reads TGCGCCAGCAGCCTCATGGGGACACCCGCAACTAATGAAAAACTGTTTTTT. It specifies CASSLMGTPATNEKLFF.

This clonotype has a handful of counts. V usage is TRBV28 and J usage is TRBJ2-2; 13 bases align to TRBD2. CDR3 length: 18 amino acids. Germline CDR1 reads MDHEN; CDR2 reads SYDVKM. V lost 5 bases and J lost 2; bases outside the gene matches: 8. The CDR3 region has the DNA TGTGCCAGCAGTCCCAGAACTAGCGGGAGGGTAAACACCGGGGAGCTGTTTTTT. This encodes CASSPRTSGRVNTGELFF. Complete variable domain (other parts from reference TRBV28 and TRBJ2-2): DVKVTQSSRYLVKRTGEKVFLECVQDMDHENMFWYRQDPGLGLRLIYFSYDVKMKEKGDIPEGYSVSREKKERFSLILESASTNQTSMYLCASSPRTSGRVNTGELFFGEGSRLTVL.

The chain joins TRBV7-3 to TRBJ2-3; D gene uncertain. V lost 5 bases and J 1 base, leaving 25 bases between the germline ends. The CDR3 extends over 19 amino acids. Germline CDR1 reads SGHTA; CDR2 reads FQGTGA. In nucleotides, the CDR3 is TGTGCCAGCAGCCGAGGAGTCCCTTCACTGGAGAGAGGCACAGATACGCAGTATTTT. As protein: CASSRGVPSLERGTDTQYF.

About this clonotype: It may be a read error: a sequence one base away is much more abundant. The rearrangement links TRBV20-1 to TRBJ2-3; maybe TRBD2 (7 bases). CDR1 and CDR2 (germline): DFQATT, SNEGSKA (reference sequence). This CDR3 spans 15 amino acids. V was cut by 3 bases and J by 2 bases, with 15 bases left in between. The CDR3 sequence is CSASRGGGLTDTQYF. Here the CDR3 DNA reads TGCAGTGCTAGCCGAGGCGGGGGCCTCACAGATACGCAGTATTTT.

This clonotype was seen many times. The chain links TRBV20-1 to TRBJ2-7; 7 bases agree with TRBD1. Germline CDR1 DFQATT, CDR2 SNEGSKA (reference sequence). V shed 1 base and J 2 bases; nucleotides not matched to a gene: 2. The CDR3 loop spans 13 amino acids. CDR3 sequence: CSARVRGTYEQYF. In DNA form, the CDR3 reads TGCAGTGCTAGAGTCAGGGGGACCTACGAGCAGTACTTC.